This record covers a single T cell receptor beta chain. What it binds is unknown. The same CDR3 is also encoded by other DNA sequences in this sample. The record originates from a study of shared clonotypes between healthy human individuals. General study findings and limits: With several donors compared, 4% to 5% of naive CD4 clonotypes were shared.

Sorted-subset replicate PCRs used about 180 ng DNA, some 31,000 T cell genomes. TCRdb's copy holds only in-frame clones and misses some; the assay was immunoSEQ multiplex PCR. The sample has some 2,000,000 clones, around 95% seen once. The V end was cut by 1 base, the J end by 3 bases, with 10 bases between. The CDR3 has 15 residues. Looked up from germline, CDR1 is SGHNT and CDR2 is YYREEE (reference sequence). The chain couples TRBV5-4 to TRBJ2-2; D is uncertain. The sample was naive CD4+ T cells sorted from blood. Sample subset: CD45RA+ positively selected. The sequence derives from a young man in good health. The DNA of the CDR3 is TGTGCCAGCAGCTTGTTTACTGGGGACACCGGGGAGCTGTTTTTT. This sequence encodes CASSLFTGDTGELFF. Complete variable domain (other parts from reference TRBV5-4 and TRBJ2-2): ETGVTQSPTHLIKTRGQQVTLRCSSQSGHNTVSWYQQALGQGPQFIFQYYREEENGRGNFPPRFSGLQFPNYSSELNVNALELDDSALYLCASSLFTGDTGELFFGEGSRLTVL.